This TCR beta chain appears in the sequencing data of a study of T cells expressing NK-cell markers. Study outcomes and limitations: A handful of donors showed these clonotypes also leading the CD3+CD56-NKG2C+ fraction.

As regards this clonotype: Its antigen is unidentified.

TCRdb re-analyzed the 5' RACE reads; it lists each CDR3 protein once, without DNA. The table lists more than 400,000 distinct CDR3 sequences. From germline, CDR1 is SGHRS and CDR2 YFSETQ. This CDR3 region has 15 residues. The origin of this receptor is a woman aged 18 to 75 in good health. The genes are TRBV5-1 and TRBJ2-7; TCRdb outputs TRBD2, but without DNA this stays unchecked. The specimen was blood T cells: a sorted CD56 or NKG2C T cell subset, CD4+ or CD8+ T cells, or bulk PBMC T cells (not recorded which). The CDR3 reads CASTSQGGLYDEQYF.